Following are 10 T cell receptor beta chains from one sample sequenced in a study of blood T cell repertoires in COVID-19. The data were produced by immunoSEQ multiplex PCR, yet TCRdb's version contains in-frame clones alone and is incomplete. Here the sample spans 200,000 to 250,000 clones, roughly 75% being singletons. Sequenced: peripheral blood. These receptor sequences come from a woman in her sixties or seventies with acute or convalescent COVID-19.

The genes are TRBV7-8 and TRBJ1-5; D is unclear. Germline V CDR1 and CDR2: SGHVS, FQNEAQ. CDR3 length: 15 residues. The V gene lost 2 bases and the J gene lost 2 bases, with 10 bases spanning the gap. This CDR3 is CASSLRGGGNQPQHF. CDR3 DNA: TGTGCCAGCAGCTTACGGGGAGGCGGCAATCAGCCCCAGCATTTT.

This chain connects TRBV7-6 to TRBJ2-1; 11 positions agree with TRBD2. CDR3 length: 16 amino acids. The germline V gene encodes CDR1 SGHVS and CDR2 FNYEAQ. Germline trimming cut 0 bases from V and 15 bases from J; bases unmatched to any gene: 13. The CDR3 spells CASSLAWELAGVVTFF. CDR3 DNA sequence: TGTGCCAGCAGCTTAGCCTGGGAACTAGCGGGAGTAGTTACGTTCTTC. The full variable domain, its missing parts supplied by reference TRBV7-6 and TRBJ2-1, is GAGVSQSPRYKVTKRGQDVALRCDPISGHVSLYWYRQALGQGPEFLTYFNYEAQQDKSGLPNDRFSAERPEGSISTLTIQRTEQRDSAMYRCASSLAWELAGVVTFFGPGTRLTVL.

This chain links TRBV4-1 with TRBJ2-5, with D possibly being TRBD2 (6 bases). V was clipped by 0 bases and J by 2 bases, with 13 bases between them. Germline values: CDR1 MGHRA, CDR2 YSYEKL. The CDR3 covers 16 residues. CDR3 in amino acids: CASSQEGPGVQETQYF. In DNA form, the CDR3 reads TGCGCCAGCAGCCAAGAAGGACCGGGAGTACAAGAGACCCAGTACTTC.

This clone was recorded once. The V and J genes are TRBV30 and TRBJ1-1; D remains unclear. This CDR3 has 13 amino acids. Trimming left V 5 bases short and J 4 bases short, with 14 bases between. Germline V gives CDR1 GTSNPN, CDR2 SVGIG (reference sequence). CDR3 sequence reads: CAWSRTSGTEAFF. Here the CDR3 DNA reads TGTGCCTGGTCGCGTACCTCTGGCACTGAAGCTTTCTTT.

This clone has a single count. The rearrangement uses TRBV24-1 and TRBJ1-5; possible D gene TRBD1, 5 bases. The V gene's germline CDR1 is KGHDR and CDR2 SFDVKD. The length of the CDR3 is 14 residues. The germline V and J ends were trimmed by 8 bases and 3 bases, with 13 bases remaining between them. The CDR3 DNA sequence: TGTGCCACCATGGCGCGCGGGGCCAATCAGCCCCAGCATTTT. Protein product: CATMARGANQPQHF.

The J gene is TRBJ1-6, the V gene TRBV3-1 (or the pseudogene TRBV3-2), with 8 bases identical to TRBD1. The CDR3 has 15 residues. V lost 5 bases and J lost 4; bases outside the gene matches: 4. Germline assignment: CDR1 LGHDT and CDR2 YNNKEL (reference sequence). CDR3 loop: CASSFRTGYNSPLHF. Written as DNA, the CDR3 is TGTGCCAGCAGCTTTAGGACAGGGTATAATTCACCCCTCCACTTT.

Comment on this clone: This sample includes further DNA sequences coding for the same CDR3. The V call is TRBV3-1 (or the pseudogene TRBV3-2), the J call TRBJ1-3; D is uncertain. The V end lost 0 bases, the J end lost 3 bases, and 9 bases lay between the germline ends. The CDR3 length is 15 residues. CDR1 is LGHDT, CDR2 YNNKEL, per germline (reference sequence). The CDR3 bases are TGTGCCAGCAGCCAAGACCCGGGGTTTGGAAACACCATATATTTT. Its translation is CASSQDPGFGNTIYF.

The chain recombines TRBV28 with TRBJ2-3, with D perhaps matching TRBD2 (5 bases). Trimming took 5 bases from V and 4 from J, leaving 10 bases between them. This CDR3 is 13 amino acids long. In germline, CDR1 is MDHEN, CDR2 SYDVKM. CDR3 protein: CASSRTASDTQYF. DNA of the CDR3: TGTGCCAGCAGTCGGACTGCTTCAGATACGCAGTATTTT.

CDR3 nucleotides: TGTGCCAGTAGTCGGCTAGCGGGAGGGACGGATGAGCAGTTCTTC. Encoded protein: CASSRLAGGTDEQFF. The J gene is TRBJ2-1, the V gene TRBV19; 12 bases match TRBD2. The J segment lost 8 bases and the V segment lost 5 bases, leaving 7 bases of the junction unmatched. The CDR3 has 15 residues. CDR1 and CDR2 from the germline V gene are LNHDA and SQIVND (reference sequence).

The chain is built from TRBV7-8 and TRBJ2-2, with D perhaps matching TRBD1 (6 bases). V lost 1 base to trimming and J lost 4 bases, with 16 bases between them. The CDR3 runs to 17 residues. Germline lookup yields CDR1 SGHVS and CDR2 FQNEAQ. The CDR3 DNA sequence: TGTGCCAGCAGCTTAGTCCCAGGGGCCTCAATCACCGGGGAGCTGTTTTTT. It translates to CASSLVPGASITGELFF.